These 6 T cell receptor beta chains originate from one sample sequenced in a study of OX40 agonist ivuxolimab in advanced cancers. The method was immunoSEQ multiplex PCR; TCRdb's version includes in-frame clones alone and lacks a portion of them. The sample consists of about 64,000 clones, roughly nine tenths of them appearing once. The input for sequencing was CD4+ or CD8+ T cells sorted from blood, taken in a trial of the OX40 agonist ivuxolimab. The source is an adult with an advanced solid tumor such as melanoma, head and neck, liver or kidney cancer.

The rearrangement uses TRBV7-8 and TRBJ2-7, with 11 bases fitting TRBD2. J lost 3 bases, V lost 3 bases, and 13 bases had no gene match. CDR1 is SGHVS and CDR2 is FQNEAQ in the germline V gene. The CDR3 has 18 residues. The CDR3 region has the DNA TGTGCCAGCAGCTTGGCAAGTTTGCCGGGACTAGCGGACTACGAGCAGTACTTC. It yields the protein CASSLASLPGLADYEQYF.

The rearrangement uses TRBV19 and TRBJ1-5; 9 positions match TRBD1. In germline, CDR1 is LNHDA, CDR2 SQIVND (reference sequence). V lost 6 bases and J lost 2; bases outside the gene matches: 5. The CDR3 runs 15 residues. CDR3 loop: CASRLTGGGNQPQHF. In DNA form, the CDR3 reads TGTGCCAGTAGACTTACAGGGGGCGGCAATCAGCCCCAGCATTTT.

In this sample, this clone turned up a few times. The chain uses TRBV19 and TRBJ1-1, with D hard to call. V lost 6 bases and J 2 bases, leaving 13 bases between the germline ends. Germline lookup yields CDR1 LNHDA and CDR2 SQIVND (reference sequence). The CDR3 has 14 residues. The chain's CDR3 is CASSSGRSNTEAFF. Written as DNA, the CDR3 is TGTGCCAGTAGCTCGGGGAGGTCAAACACTGAAGCTTTCTTT.

The chain is built from TRBV7-9 and TRBJ1-6; perhaps TRBD1 as D (6 bases). Germline lookup yields CDR1 SEHNR and CDR2 FQNEAQ (reference sequence). Deletions cut 5 bases from V and 7 bases from J, with 15 bases between. This CDR3 is 15 amino acids long. The CDR3, as DNA: TGTGCCAGCAGCGCATCGGTGGGACAAAATTCACCCCTCCACTTT. This encodes CASSASVGQNSPLHF.

This chain links TRBV2 with TRBJ2-5, with D possibly matching TRBD1 (6 bases). V was cut by 10 bases and J by 0 bases, with 9 bases left in between. Germline V gene sequence: CDR1 SNHLY, CDR2 FYNNEI. The CDR3 has 12 residues. The CDR3 here is CATRQDQETQYF. CDR3 DNA sequence: TGTGCCACTCGACAGGACCAAGAGACCCAGTACTTC.

This clone was seen a single time. The chain has TRBV19 and TRBJ1-2; 10 bases align to TRBD1. Trimming removed 5 bases from V and 7 bases from J; junction bases left unmatched: 7. Looked up from germline, CDR1 is LNHDA and CDR2 is SQIVND (reference sequence). This CDR3 has 14 amino acids. CDR3 region: CASSAGTGESGYTF. Here the CDR3 DNA reads TGTGCCAGTAGTGCCGGGACAGGGGAGAGTGGCTACACCTTC.